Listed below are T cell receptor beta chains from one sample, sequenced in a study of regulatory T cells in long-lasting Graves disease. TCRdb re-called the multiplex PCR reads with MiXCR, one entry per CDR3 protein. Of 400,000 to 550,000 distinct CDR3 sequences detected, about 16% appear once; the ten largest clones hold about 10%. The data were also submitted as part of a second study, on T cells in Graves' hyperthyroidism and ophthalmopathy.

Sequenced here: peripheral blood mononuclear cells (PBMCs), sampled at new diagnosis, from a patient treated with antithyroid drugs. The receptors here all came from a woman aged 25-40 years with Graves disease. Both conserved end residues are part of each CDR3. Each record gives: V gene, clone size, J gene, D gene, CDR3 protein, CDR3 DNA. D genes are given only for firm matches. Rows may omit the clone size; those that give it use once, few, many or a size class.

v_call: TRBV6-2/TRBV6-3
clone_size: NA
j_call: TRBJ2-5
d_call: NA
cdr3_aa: CASTGRGFKETQYF
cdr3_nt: TGTGCCAGCACTGGTCGGGGTTTTAAAGAGACCCAGTACTTC

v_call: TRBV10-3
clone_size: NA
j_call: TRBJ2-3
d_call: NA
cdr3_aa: CAISESGGTDTQYF
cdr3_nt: TGTGCCATCAGTGAGTCGGGAGGCACAGATACGCAGTATTTT

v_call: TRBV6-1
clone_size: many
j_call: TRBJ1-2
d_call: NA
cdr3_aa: CASRMRGLNYGYTF
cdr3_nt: TGTGCCAGCAGGATGCGGGGGCTCAACTATGGCTACACCTTC

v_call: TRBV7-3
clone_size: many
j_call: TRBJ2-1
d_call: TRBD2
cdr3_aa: CASSFSGRAGLDNEQFF
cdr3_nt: TGTGCCAGCAGTTTTAGCGGGAGGGCGGGTCTGGACAATGAGCAGTTCTTC

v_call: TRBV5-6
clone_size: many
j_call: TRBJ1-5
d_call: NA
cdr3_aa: CASSRGYGNQPQHF
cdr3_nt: TGTGCCAGCAGCCGGGGGTATGGCAATCAGCCCCAGCATTTT

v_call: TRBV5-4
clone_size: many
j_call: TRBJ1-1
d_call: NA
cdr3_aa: CASSPGGGPNTEAFF
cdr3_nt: TGTGCCAGCAGCCCCGGTGGAGGTCCGAACACTGAAGCTTTCTTT

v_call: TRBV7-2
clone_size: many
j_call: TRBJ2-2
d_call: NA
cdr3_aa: CASSLQGSVFGELFF
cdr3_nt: TGTGCCAGCAGCCTACAGGGTAGCGTGTTCGGGGAGCTGTTTTTT

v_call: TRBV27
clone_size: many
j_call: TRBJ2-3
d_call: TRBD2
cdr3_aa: CASSYSGRGTDTQYF
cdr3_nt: TGTGCCAGCAGTTACTCAGGGAGGGGCACAGATACGCAGTATTTT

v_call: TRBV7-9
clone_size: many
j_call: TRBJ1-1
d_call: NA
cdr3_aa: CASSLQGGNTEAFF
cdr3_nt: TGTGCCAGCAGCCTACAGGGTGGGAACACTGAAGCTTTCTTT

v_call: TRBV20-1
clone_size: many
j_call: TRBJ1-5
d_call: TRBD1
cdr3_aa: CSAIETGSRQPQHF
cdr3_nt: TGCAGTGCTATTGAGACAGGGAGTCGACAGCCCCAGCATTTT

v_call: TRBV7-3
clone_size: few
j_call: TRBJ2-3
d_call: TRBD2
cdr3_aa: CASSREGPGGDTQYF
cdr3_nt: TGTGCCAGCAGCAGGGAGGGACCCGGAGGGGATACGCAGTATTTT

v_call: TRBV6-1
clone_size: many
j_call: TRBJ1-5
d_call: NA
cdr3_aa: CASSVYNSNQPQHF
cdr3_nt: TGTGCCAGCAGTGTCTACAATAGCAATCAGCCCCAGCATTTT

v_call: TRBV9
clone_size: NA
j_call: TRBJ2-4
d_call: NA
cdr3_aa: CASSRGDIAKDIQYF
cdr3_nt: TGTGCCAGCAGCAGGGGGGATATAGCCAAAGACATTCAGTACTTC

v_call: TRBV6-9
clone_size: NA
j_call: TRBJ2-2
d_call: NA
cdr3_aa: CASSYRQAGELFF
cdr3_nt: TGTGCCAGCAGTTACAGACAGGCCGGGGAGCTGTTTTTT

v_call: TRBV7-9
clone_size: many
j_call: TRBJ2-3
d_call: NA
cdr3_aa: CASKLSDLLRPDTQYF
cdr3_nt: TGTGCCAGCAAACTTTCGGACCTGCTACGACCAGATACGCAGTATTTT

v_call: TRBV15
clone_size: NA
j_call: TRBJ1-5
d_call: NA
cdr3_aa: CATSLLAEYSNQPQHF
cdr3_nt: TGTGCCACCAGTCTCCTGGCGGAGTATAGCAATCAGCCCCAGCATTTT

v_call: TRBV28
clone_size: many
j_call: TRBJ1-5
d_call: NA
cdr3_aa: CASSPDGAGHQPQHF
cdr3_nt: TGTGCCAGCAGTCCTGACGGGGCAGGACATCAGCCCCAGCATTTT

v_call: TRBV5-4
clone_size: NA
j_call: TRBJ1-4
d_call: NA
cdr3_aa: CASSRDRTAEKLFF
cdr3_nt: TGTGCCAGCAGCAGGGACCGAACGGCTGAAAAACTGTTTTTT

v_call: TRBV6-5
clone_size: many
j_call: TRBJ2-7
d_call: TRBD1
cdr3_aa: CASSYKGQISYEQYF
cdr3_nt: TGTGCCAGCAGTTATAAGGGACAGATCTCCTACGAGCAGTACTTC

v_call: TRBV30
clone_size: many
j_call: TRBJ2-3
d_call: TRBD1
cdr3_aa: CAWSVQGDTQYF
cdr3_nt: TGTGCCTGGAGTGTACAGGGGGATACGCAGTATTTT

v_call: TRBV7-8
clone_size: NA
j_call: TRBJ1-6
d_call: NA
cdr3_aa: CASSVSGTGSPLHF
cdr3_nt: TGTGCCAGCAGCGTCTCAGGGACCGGGTCACCCCTCCACTTT

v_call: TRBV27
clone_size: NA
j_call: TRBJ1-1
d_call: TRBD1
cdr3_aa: CASSSAGQTNTEAFF
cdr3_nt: TGTGCCAGCAGTTCAGCGGGACAGACTAACACTGAAGCTTTCTTT

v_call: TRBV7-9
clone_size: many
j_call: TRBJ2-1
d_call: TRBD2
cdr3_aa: CASSLVAGGWNEQFF
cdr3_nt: TGTGCCAGCAGCTTAGTAGCGGGAGGTTGGAATGAGCAGTTCTTC

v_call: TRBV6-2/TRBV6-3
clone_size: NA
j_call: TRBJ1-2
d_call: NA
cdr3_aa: CASSYLGNYGYTF
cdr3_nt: TGTGCCAGCAGTTACCTAGGGAACTATGGCTACACCTTC

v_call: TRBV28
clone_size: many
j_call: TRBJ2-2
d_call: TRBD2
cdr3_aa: CASSLAGGGTGELFF
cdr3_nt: TGTGCCAGCAGTTTAGCGGGAGGAGGCACCGGGGAGCTGTTTTTT

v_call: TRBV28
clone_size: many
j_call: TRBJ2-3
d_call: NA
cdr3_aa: CASTGSPTDTQYF
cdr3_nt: TGTGCCAGCACAGGATCGCCCACAGATACGCAGTATTTT

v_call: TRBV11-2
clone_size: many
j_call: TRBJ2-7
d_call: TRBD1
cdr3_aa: CASSTSGGYEQYF
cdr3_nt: TGTGCCAGCAGCACGTCAGGGGGCTACGAGCAGTACTTC

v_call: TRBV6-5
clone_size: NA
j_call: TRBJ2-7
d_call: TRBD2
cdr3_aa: CASSYRAPGLAGGTFSYEQYF
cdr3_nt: TGTGCCAGCAGTTACAGGGCCCCGGGACTAGCGGGAGGCACATTCTCCTACGAGCAGTACTTC

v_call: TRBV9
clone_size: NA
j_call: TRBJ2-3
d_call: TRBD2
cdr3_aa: CASSVRLAGEEDTQYF
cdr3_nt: TGTGCCAGCAGCGTCCGACTAGCGGGAGAGGAAGATACGCAGTATTTT

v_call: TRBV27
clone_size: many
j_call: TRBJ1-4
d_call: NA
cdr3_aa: CASSQGGVGEKLFF
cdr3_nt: TGTGCCAGCAGCCAGGGAGGGGTAGGAGAAAAACTGTTTTTT

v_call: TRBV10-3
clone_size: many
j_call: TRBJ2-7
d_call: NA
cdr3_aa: CAISESKEQYF
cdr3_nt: TGTGCCATCAGTGAGTCCAAGGAGCAGTACTTC

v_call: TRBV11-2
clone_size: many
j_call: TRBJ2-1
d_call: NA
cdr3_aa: CASSLDRWVSWQFF
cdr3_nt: TGTGCCAGCAGCTTAGATCGCTGGGTGTCATGGCAGTTCTTC

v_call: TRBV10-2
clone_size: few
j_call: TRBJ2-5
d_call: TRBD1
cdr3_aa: CASVHRQGAKTQYF
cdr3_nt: TGCGCCAGCGTTCACCGACAGGGGGCGAAGACCCAGTACTTC

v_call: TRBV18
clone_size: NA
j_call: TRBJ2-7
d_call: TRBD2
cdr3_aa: CASSPRHHTSERSYNEQYF
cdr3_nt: TGTGCCAGCTCACCCCGTCACCACACTAGCGAACGCTCCTACAATGAGCAGTACTTC

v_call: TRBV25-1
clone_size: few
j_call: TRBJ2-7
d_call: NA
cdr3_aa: CACRGSSYEQYF
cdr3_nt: TGTGCCTGCCGTGGGAGCTCCTACGAGCAGTACTTC

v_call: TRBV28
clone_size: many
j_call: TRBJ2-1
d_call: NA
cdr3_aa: CASSFGSRGSYNEQFF
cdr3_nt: TGTGCCAGCAGTTTTGGTTCGAGGGGCTCCTACAATGAGCAGTTCTTC

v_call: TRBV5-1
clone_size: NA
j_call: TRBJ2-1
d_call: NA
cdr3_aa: CASSPPLPRSYNEQFF
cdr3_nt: TGCGCCAGCAGCCCCCCGTTACCCCGATCCTACAATGAGCAGTTCTTC

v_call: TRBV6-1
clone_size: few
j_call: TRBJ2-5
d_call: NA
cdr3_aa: CASSEMRLILETQYF
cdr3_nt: TGTGCCAGCAGTGAAATGCGGCTCATCCTAGAGACCCAGTACTTC

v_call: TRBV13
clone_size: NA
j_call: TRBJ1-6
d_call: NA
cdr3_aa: CASSLGRWGNSPLHF
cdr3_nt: TGTGCCAGCAGCTTAGGTCGGTGGGGCAATTCACCCCTCCACTTT

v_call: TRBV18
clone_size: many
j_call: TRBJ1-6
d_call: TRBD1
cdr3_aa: CASSPSGTVNSPLHF
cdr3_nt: TGTGCCAGCTCACCTTCCGGGACAGTTAATTCACCCCTCCACTTT

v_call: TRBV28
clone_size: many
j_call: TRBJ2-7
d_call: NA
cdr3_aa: CASSFLGPPPYEQYF
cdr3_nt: TGTGCCAGCAGTTTCCTGGGTCCCCCCCCCTACGAGCAGTACTTC

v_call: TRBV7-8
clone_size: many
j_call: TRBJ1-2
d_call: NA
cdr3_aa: CASSLGGTAGGATF
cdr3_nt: TGTGCCAGCAGCTTAGGGGGGACGGCCGGTGGGGCCACCTTC

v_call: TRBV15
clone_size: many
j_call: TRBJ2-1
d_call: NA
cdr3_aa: CATSRVGEEQFF
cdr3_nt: TGTGCCACCAGCAGAGTTGGGGAGGAGCAGTTCTTC

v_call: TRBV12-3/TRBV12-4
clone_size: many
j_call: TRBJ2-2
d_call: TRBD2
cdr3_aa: CASSSGLAGGASGELFF
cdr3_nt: TGTGCCAGCAGTTCGGGACTAGCGGGAGGGGCGAGCGGGGAGCTGTTTTTT

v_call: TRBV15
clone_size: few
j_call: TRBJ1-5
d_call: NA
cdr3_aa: CATSRTSNQPQHF
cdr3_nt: TGTGCCACCAGCAGAACCAGCAATCAGCCCCAGCATTTT

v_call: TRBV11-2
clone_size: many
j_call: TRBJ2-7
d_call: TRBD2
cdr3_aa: CASRNRAGGPYEQYF
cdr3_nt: TGTGCCAGCAGAAACCGAGCGGGAGGGCCCTACGAGCAGTACTTC

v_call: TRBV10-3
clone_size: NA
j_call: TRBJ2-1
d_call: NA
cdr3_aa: CAIGRHNEQFF
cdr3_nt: TGTGCCATAGGGCGCCACAATGAGCAGTTCTTC

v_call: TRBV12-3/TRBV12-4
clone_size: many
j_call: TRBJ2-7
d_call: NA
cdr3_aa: CASREPGQGAYEQYF
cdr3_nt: TGTGCCAGCAGGGAACCTGGGCAGGGAGCCTACGAGCAGTACTTC

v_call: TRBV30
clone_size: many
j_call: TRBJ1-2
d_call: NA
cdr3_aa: CAWRGYTNYGYTF
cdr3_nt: TGTGCCTGGAGGGGGTACACTAACTATGGCTACACCTTC

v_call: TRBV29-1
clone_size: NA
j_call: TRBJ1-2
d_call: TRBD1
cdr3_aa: CSGQTGSGYGYTF
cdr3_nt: TGCAGCGGACAGACAGGGTCCGGCTATGGCTACACCTTC

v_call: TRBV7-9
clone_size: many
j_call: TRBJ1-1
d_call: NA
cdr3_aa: CASNIYRDTLNTEAFF
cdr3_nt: TGTGCCAGCAACATATACCGGGACACCCTGAACACTGAAGCTTTCTTT

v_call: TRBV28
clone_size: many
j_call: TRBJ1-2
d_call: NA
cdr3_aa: CASSSGTIGYTF
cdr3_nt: TGTGCCAGCAGTTCCGGGACTATTGGCTACACCTTC

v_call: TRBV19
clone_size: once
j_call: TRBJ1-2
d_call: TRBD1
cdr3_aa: CASSMSTGGFYGYTF
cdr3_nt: TGTGCCAGTAGTATGTCTACAGGGGGTTTTTATGGCTACACCTTC